This entry lists 26 T cell receptor beta chains sequenced from one sample in a study of PD-L1 blockade in urothelial cancer. Time point specified: pretreatment peripheral blood. The data were produced by immunoSEQ multiplex PCR, yet TCRdb's version contains in-frame clones alone and is incomplete. The sample has roughly 90,000 clones, about 90% seen once. The sequencing here drew on PBMCs, taken around atezolizumab (anti-PD-L1) treatment. These receptors all come from an elderly woman with urothelial cancer.

The V gene is TRBV7-6, the J gene TRBJ2-1; tentative D call: TRBD2 (7 bases). This CDR3 spans 16 amino acids. Germline CDR1 and CDR2: SGHVS and FNYEAQ. V was shortened by 4 bases and J by 10 bases, with 23 bases between the two germline ends. The CDR3 DNA sequence: TGTGCCAGCAGCTCCCAAGGGGGGGGGACTTCAGACGAGCAGTTCTTC. This encodes CASSSQGGGTSDEQFF. The whole variable domain, remainder taken from reference TRBV7-6 and TRBJ2-1, is GAGVSQSPRYKVTKRGQDVALRCDPISGHVSLYWYRQALGQGPEFLTYFNYEAQQDKSGLPNDRFSAERPEGSISTLTIQRTEQRDSAMYRCASSSQGGGTSDEQFFGPGTRLTVL.

The chain couples TRBV7-3 to TRBJ2-1; no reliable D call. The CDR3 has 15 residues. Germline-derived CDR1 and CDR2 are SGHTA and FQGTGA. Trimming removed 6 bases from V and 0 bases from J, with 12 bases in between. DNA for the CDR3: TGTGCCAGCAGTTTCAGTAGCAGCTCCTACAATGAGCAGTTCTTC. Translated: CASSFSSSSYNEQFF.

The J gene is TRBJ2-5, the V gene TRBV5-1, with 7 bases lining up with TRBD2. CDR3 length equals 15 residues. CDR1 is SGHRS, CDR2 YFSETQ, per germline. V lost 0 bases and J lost 4; bases outside the gene matches: 6. The CDR3 reads CASSLGAGDRETQYF. CDR3 DNA: TGCGCCAGCAGCTTGGGGGCGGGAGATCGAGAGACCCAGTACTTC.

The genes are TRBV27 and TRBJ2-7; 7 bases are a match to TRBD1. From germline, CDR1 is MNHEY and CDR2 SMNVEV (reference sequence). There are 15 residues in the CDR3. V lost 6 bases, J lost 4 bases, and 12 bases stayed unmatched. In DNA, the CDR3 is TGTGCCAGCAGGTTGGGATCGGGACAGTCTTACGAGCAGTACTTC. It specifies CASRLGSGQSYEQYF.

The chain recombines TRBV6-1 with TRBJ2-6; D is possibly TRBD1 (5 bases). Germline CDR1 reads MNHNS; CDR2 reads SASEGT. V was clipped by 4 bases and J by 2 bases, with 12 bases between them. This CDR3 comprises 16 residues. CDR3 loop: CASSAPSGTGANVLTF. CDR3 nucleotide sequence: TGTGCCAGCAGTGCCCCGTCAGGGACTGGGGCCAACGTCCTGACTTTC.

This chain connects TRBV10-1 to TRBJ1-2, with D possibly matching TRBD1 (5 bases). CDR3 length equals 13 residues. The germline V gene has CDR1 WNHNN and CDR2 SYGVQD (reference sequence). Deletions cut 0 bases from V and 8 bases from J, with 10 bases between. CDR3 DNA sequence: TGCGCCAGCAGTGAGTCGGCAGGGAAGGGCTACACCTTC. Its protein is CASSESAGKGYTF.

This chain links TRBV5-1 with TRBJ2-3; TRBD1 might be the D (6 bases). The CDR3 runs 15 residues. V lost 0 bases and J 1 base, leaving 9 bases between the germline ends. Germline CDR1 is SGHRS and CDR2 is YFSETQ. The CDR3 DNA is TGCGCCAGCAGCTTGGAAGGGGGAGGCACAGATACGCAGTATTTT. Its protein product is CASSLEGGGTDTQYF. The entire variable domain, with the rest obtained from reference TRBV5-1 and TRBJ2-3, is as follows: KAGVTQTPRYLIKTRGQQVTLSCSPISGHRSVSWYQQTPGQGLQFLFEYFSETQRNKGNFPGRFSGRQFSNSRSEMNVSTLELGDSALYLCASSLEGGGTDTQYFGPGTRLTVL.

This clone was detected ten times or more. The CDR3 region has the DNA TGTGCCTGGAGTGTATCGCGATTCGAAGGCTACACCTTC. Protein: CAWSVSRFEGYTF. The chain is built from TRBV30 and TRBJ1-2; no clear D gene. CDR1 and CDR2 from the germline V gene are GTSNPN and SVGIG (reference sequence). The V gene lost 0 bases and the J gene lost 8 bases, with 13 bases spanning the gap. This CDR3 contains 13 residues. Based on the CDR3 plus reference TRBV30 and TRBJ1-2, the full variable domain is SQTIHQWPATLVQPVGSPLSLECTVEGTSNPNLYWYRQAAGRGLQLLFYSVGIGQISSEVPQNLSASRPQDRQFILSSKKLLLSDSGFYLCAWSVSRFEGYTFGSGTRLTVV.

A word on this clone: Other DNA sequences in this specimen translate into the identical CDR3. The rearrangement uses TRBV28 and TRBJ1-4, with 12 bases fitting TRBD1. In germline, CDR1 is MDHEN, CDR2 SYDVKM. V trimming: 3 bases; J trimming: 8 bases; junction bases outside the gene matches: 4. This CDR3 is 15 amino acids long. The CDR3 sequence is CASSLPGTGGEKLFF. The CDR3 DNA reads as TGTGCCAGCAGTTTGCCCGGGACAGGGGGCGAAAAACTGTTTTTT.

This clone was observed a handful of times. The gene calls are TRBV9 and TRBJ2-3; 13 nucleotides line up with TRBD2. Losses at the gene ends were 4 bases for V and 5 bases for J; bases not matched to a gene: 16. The CDR3 has 19 amino acids. The germline V gene encodes CDR1 SGDLS and CDR2 YYNGEE. The CDR3 region is CASSSRLAGGGGFEDTQYF. As DNA, the CDR3 is TGTGCCAGCAGCTCGCGACTAGCGGGAGGAGGGGGTTTTGAAGATACGCAGTATTTT.

V gene TRBV7-9 combines with J gene TRBJ1-1; unclear D gene. Trimming pared 7 bases from V and 6 bases from J, leaving 15 bases between. The CDR3 loop spans 13 amino acids. Germline CDR1 is SEHNR and CDR2 is FQNEAQ (reference sequence). CDR3 protein: CASIPPTLSEAFF. The DNA of the CDR3 is TGTGCCAGCATCCCCCCTACGCTCTCTGAAGCTTTCTTT.

This clone appeared once. This rearrangement joins TRBV7-7 to TRBJ2-2, with 11 bases matching TRBD1. Germline CDR1 and CDR2: SSHAT and FNYEAQ (reference sequence). V gave up 5 bases and J gave up 7 bases; unmatched junction bases: 9. The CDR3 is 16 residues long. As DNA, the CDR3 is TGTGCCAGCAGCCCGAGGACAGGGGGCGGGAACGGGGAGCTGTTTTTT. Amino acids: CASSPRTGGGNGELFF.

In this sample, this clone turned up a few times. The rearrangement uses TRBV27 and TRBJ1-2, with 7 bases that match TRBD1. V dropped 6 bases and J dropped 0; count of bases not matched to a gene: 4. The length of the CDR3 is 14 residues. Germline V gene data show CDR1 as MNHEY and CDR2 as SMNVEV (reference sequence). The CDR3 bases are TGTGCCAGCAGCGCCGGGACAGCTAACTATGGCTACACCTTC. Protein: CASSAGTANYGYTF.

This clone was recorded once. The J gene is TRBJ1-5, the V gene TRBV7-8; TRBD1 aligns across 7 bases. CDR1 is SGHVS, CDR2 FQNEAQ, per germline. The CDR3 runs to 11 residues. The trim removed 4 bases at V and 13 bases at J, leaving 4 bases unmatched. CDR3 residues: CASSSGTEQHF. CDR3 sequence (DNA): TGTGCCAGCAGCTCCGGGACAGAGCAGCATTTT. Using reference TRBV7-8 and TRBJ1-5 for the parts outside the CDR3, the full variable domain is GAGVSQSPRYKVAKRGQDVALRCDPISGHVSLFWYQQALGQGPEFLTYFQNEAQLDKSGLPSDRFFAERPEGSVSTLKIQRTQQEDSAVYLCASSSGTEQHFGDGTRLSIL.

This chain connects TRBV6-1 to TRBJ1-5, with TRBD1 matching 9 bases. The CDR3 contains 19 residues. After removal of 1 base from V and 2 bases from J, the junction contained 12 bases not matched to a gene. CDR1 is MNHNS, CDR2 SASEGT, per germline. The CDR3 sequence is CASSEVGTGTGWGNQPQHF. Written as DNA, the CDR3 is TGTGCCAGCAGTGAAGTTGGGACAGGGACGGGCTGGGGCAATCAGCCCCAGCATTTT.

The rearrangement uses TRBV5-6 and TRBJ2-7, with 10 positions matching TRBD2. Germline V gene lookup returns CDR1 SGHDT and CDR2 YYEEEE. CDR3 length equals 15 residues. After removal of 2 bases from V and 2 bases from J, the junction contained 4 bases not matched to a gene. The CDR3 coding sequence is TGTGCCAGCAGCTTATCCGGGACTAGCGCCTACGAGCAGTACTTC. Translated, it gives CASSLSGTSAYEQYF.

The chain couples TRBV18 to TRBJ2-2; TRBD1 is a possible D gene (5 bases). Trimming left V 0 bases short and J 5 bases short, with 7 bases between. The CDR3 extends over 14 amino acids. The germline V gene encodes CDR1 KGHSH and CDR2 LQKENI. In DNA, the CDR3 is TGTGCCAGCTCACCACCGGGGCGGACCGGGGAGCTGTTTTTT. This gives the protein CASSPPGRTGELFF. The complete variable domain, with remaining parts taken from reference TRBV18 and TRBJ2-2, reads NAGVMQNPRHLVRRRGQEARLRCSPMKGHSHVYWYRQLPEEGLKFMVYLQKENIIDESGMPKERFSAEFPKEGPSILRIQQVVRGDSAAYFCASSPPGRTGELFFGEGSRLTVL.

The chain has TRBV18 and TRBJ1-2; unclear D gene. This CDR3 spans 13 amino acids. Trimming took off 1 base at V and 7 bases at J, with 10 bases between the two ends. Per germline, CDR1 KGHSH and CDR2 LQKENI. For the CDR3, the DNA is TGTGCCAGCTCACCACGAGAACCGCCTGGCTACACCTTC. As protein: CASSPREPPGYTF.

This chain links TRBV5-1 with TRBJ2-1; the match to TRBD2 covers 8 bases. With V trimmed by 4 bases and J by 1 base, 7 bases remained unmatched. The CDR3 length is 16 residues. Germline V gene sequence: CDR1 SGHRS, CDR2 YFSETQ. Here the CDR3 reads CASSRYAGGSYNEQFF. The CDR3 coding sequence is TGCGCCAGCAGCCGTTATGCGGGAGGATCCTACAATGAGCAGTTCTTC.

V usage is TRBV18 and J usage is TRBJ1-2, with unresolved D. Trimming removed 6 bases at V and 0 bases at J, with 8 bases between. Germline V CDR1 and CDR2: KGHSH, LQKENI. The CDR3 is 13 residues long. The CDR3 protein is CASSADTNYGYTF. The DNA of the CDR3 is TGTGCCAGCTCCGCAGACACTAACTATGGCTACACCTTC.

This clone was found once. V usage is TRBV18 and J usage is TRBJ1-2; TRBD1 matches 8 bases. The junction had 14 bases not matched to a gene; V was cut back by 3 bases and J by 8 bases. CDR1 KGHSH and CDR2 LQKENI come from the germline V gene. CDR3 length: 16 residues. The CDR3: CASSPGTAGTGWGYTF. CDR3 coding DNA: TGTGCCAGCTCACCTGGAACTGCCGGGACAGGCTGGGGCTACACCTTC.

The V and J genes are TRBV6-7 and TRBJ2-1; TRBD2 matches at 8 bases. TRBV6-7 is an open reading frame whose function is uncertain. The junction had 13 bases not matched to a gene; V was cut back by 5 bases and J by 4 bases. This CDR3 has 17 amino acids. CDR3 in DNA: TGTGCCAGCAGTCGGGAAACAGCGGGAGTAAAATACAATGAGCAGTTCTTC. It codes for CASSRETAGVKYNEQFF.

The chain employs TRBV28 and TRBJ2-3; TRBD2 agrees at 12 bases. Germline V gene lookup returns CDR1 MDHEN and CDR2 SYDVKM. The CDR3 totals 16 residues. Losses at the gene ends were 5 bases for V and 2 bases for J; bases not matched to a gene: 5. CDR3 coding DNA: TGTGCCAGCAGTATACTAGCGGGAGGACCCACAGATACGCAGTATTTT. Amino acids: CASSILAGGPTDTQYF.

In nucleotides, the CDR3 is TGTGCCAGCAGCTTAGAGCTAGCGGGAGAAGTCGATGAGCAGTTCTTC. It encodes CASSLELAGEVDEQFF. The V gene is TRBV7-9, the J gene TRBJ2-1; 10 bases agree with TRBD2. Germline CDR1 SEHNR, CDR2 FQNEAQ (reference sequence). Unmatched junction bases numbered 8, after V lost 1 base and J lost 8 bases. This CDR3 has 16 amino acids.

This clone was seen a single time. The chain is built from TRBV10-3 and TRBJ2-1; 8 nucleotides line up with TRBD1. The length of the CDR3 is 20 residues. V was clipped by 1 base and J by 2 bases; unmatched bases: 16. Germline CDR1 ENHRY, CDR2 SYGVKD. CDR3 residues: CAISEFGAGGAGGPYNEQFF. In DNA, the CDR3 is TGTGCCATCAGTGAGTTCGGGGCAGGGGGCGCAGGCGGGCCCTACAATGAGCAGTTCTTC.

The chain recombines TRBV10-1 with TRBJ2-4, with D unresolved. Trimming cost V 5 bases and J 1 base, with 6 bases left between them. The CDR3 extends over 13 amino acids. Germline V gives CDR1 WNHNN, CDR2 SYGVQD (reference sequence). CDR3 in amino acids: CASSTGAKNIQYF. The CDR3 DNA sequence: TGCGCCAGCAGTACCGGGGCCAAAAACATTCAGTACTTC.